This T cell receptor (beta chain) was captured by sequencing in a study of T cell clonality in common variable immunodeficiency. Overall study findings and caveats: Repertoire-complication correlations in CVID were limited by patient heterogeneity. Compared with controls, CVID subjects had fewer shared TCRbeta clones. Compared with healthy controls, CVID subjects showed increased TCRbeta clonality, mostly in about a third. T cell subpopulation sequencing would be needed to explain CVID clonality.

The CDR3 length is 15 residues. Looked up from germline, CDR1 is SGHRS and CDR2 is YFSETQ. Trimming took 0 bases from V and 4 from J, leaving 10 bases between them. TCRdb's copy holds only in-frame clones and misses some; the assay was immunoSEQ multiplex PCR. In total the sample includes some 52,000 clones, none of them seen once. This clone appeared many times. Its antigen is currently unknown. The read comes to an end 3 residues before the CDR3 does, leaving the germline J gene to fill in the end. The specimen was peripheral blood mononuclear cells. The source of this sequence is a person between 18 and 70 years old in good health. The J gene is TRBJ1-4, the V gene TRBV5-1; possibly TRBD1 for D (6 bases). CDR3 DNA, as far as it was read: TGCGCCAGCAGCTTGGGGGACACCAATAATGAAAAA. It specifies CASSLGDTNNEK. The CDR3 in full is CASSLGDTNNEKLFF.